A single sample gave rise to the 29 T cell receptor beta chains below, sequenced in a study of blood T cell repertoires in COVID-19. The data were produced by immunoSEQ multiplex PCR, yet TCRdb's version contains in-frame clones alone and is incomplete. Counted here are more than 45,000 clones, 85% to 90% occurring once; the ten biggest clones make up around 3%. Input material: peripheral blood. Every receptor here comes from a woman of 80 years or more with COVID-19, enrolled during active disease.

The V gene is TRBV10-3, the J gene TRBJ2-7, with D uncertain. The CDR3 extends over 13 amino acids. The V and J ends lost 3 bases and 0 bases respectively, with 6 bases between them. The germline V gene has CDR1 ENHRY and CDR2 SYGVKD. The CDR3 region is CAISDQVSYEQYF. In DNA, the CDR3 is TGTGCCATCAGTGATCAGGTCTCCTACGAGCAGTACTTC.

The rearrangement links TRBV2 to TRBJ1-5; unclear D gene. The germline gives CDR1 SNHLY, CDR2 FYNNEI. The CDR3 has 15 residues. Trimming cost V 5 bases and J 0 bases, with 11 bases left between them. CDR3 in DNA: TGTGCCAGCAGTCCCATCCTCTATAGCAATCAGCCCCAGCATTTT. It is translated as CASSPILYSNQPQHF.

CDR3 in amino acids: CASSWGQNPYNEQFF. Written as DNA, the CDR3 is TGTGCCAGCAGCTGGGGACAGAACCCCTACAATGAGCAGTTCTTC. This chain joins TRBV14 and TRBJ2-1; 7 bases agree with TRBD1. CDR1 and CDR2 from the germline V gene are SGHDN and FVKESK. The CDR3 spans 15 residues. The junction had 6 bases not matched to a gene; V was cut back by 5 bases and J by 2 bases.

The chain combines TRBV3-1 (or the pseudogene TRBV3-2) with TRBJ2-7, with D hard to call. V dropped 2 bases and J dropped 7 bases, with 12 bases sitting between them. The CDR3 covers 13 residues. CDR1 and CDR2 (germline): LGHDT, YNNKEL (reference sequence). CDR3 sequence reads: CASSQRLGLEQYF. The CDR3 nucleotides read TGTGCCAGCAGCCAACGCCTTGGCCTTGAGCAGTACTTC.

The V gene is TRBV19, the J gene TRBJ1-5; D uncertain. The length of the CDR3 is 14 residues. Looked up from germline, CDR1 is LNHDA and CDR2 is SQIVND (reference sequence). The germline V and J ends were trimmed by 3 bases and 2 bases, with 8 bases remaining between them. The CDR3 reads CASSIYGGNQPQHF. The CDR3 region has the DNA TGTGCCAGTAGTATCTACGGGGGCAATCAGCCCCAGCATTTT.

The chain links TRBV10-2 to TRBJ1-3; D is possibly TRBD1 (6 bases). Trimming pared 3 bases from V and 3 bases from J, leaving 6 bases between. The CDR3 totals 13 residues. Germline V gene data show CDR1 as WSHSY and CDR2 as SAAADI. The CDR3 reads CASSDRGGNTIYF. The CDR3 DNA is TGCGCCAGCAGTGACAGGGGTGGAAACACCATATATTTT.

This chain uses TRBV5-6 with TRBJ1-4, with TRBD1 identical over 7 bases. CDR3 length: 17 residues. V was pared by 2 bases and J by 4 bases, with 11 bases of the junction left unmatched. From germline, CDR1 is SGHDT and CDR2 YYEEEE. Here the CDR3 reads CASSFLTSRQGNEKLFF. The CDR3 DNA reads TGTGCCAGCAGCTTTCTTACTTCTCGACAGGGTAATGAAAAACTGTTTTTT. The whole variable domain, remainder taken from reference TRBV5-6 and TRBJ1-4, is DAGVTQSPTHLIKTRGQQVTLRCSPKSGHDTVSWYQQALGQGPQFIFQYYEEEERQRGNFPDRFSGHQFPNYSSELNVNALLLGDSALYLCASSFLTSRQGNEKLFFGSGTQLSVL.

The rearrangement uses TRBV11-2 and TRBJ2-1; 8 nucleotides line up with TRBD2. The CDR3 is 15 residues long. The ends lost 1 base at V and 7 bases at J; junction bases unmatched: 6. Per germline, CDR1 SGHAT and CDR2 FQNNGV. Here the CDR3 reads CASSLAGGPGNEQFF. The CDR3 DNA sequence: TGTGCCAGCAGCTTAGCGGGAGGGCCGGGGAATGAGCAGTTCTTC. The full variable domain, completed using reference TRBV11-2 and TRBJ2-1, is EAGVAQSPRYKIIEKRQSVAFWCNPISGHATLYWYQQILGQGPKLLIQFQNNGVVDDSQLPKDRFSAERLKGVDSTLKIQPAKLEDSAVYLCASSLAGGPGNEQFFGPGTRLTVL.

The J gene is TRBJ2-1, the V gene TRBV7-9, with 7 nucleotides matching TRBD1. With 3 bases clipped from V and 5 bases from J, the junction kept 7 bases outside the gene matches. This CDR3 is built from 15 residues. Germline assignment: CDR1 SEHNR and CDR2 FQNEAQ (reference sequence). The CDR3: CASSLTGTVNNEQFF. DNA of the CDR3: TGTGCCAGCAGCTTGACCGGGACAGTTAACAATGAGCAGTTCTTC.

The chain carries TRBV2 and TRBJ2-2; 10 bases agree with TRBD2. Germline assignment: CDR1 SNHLY and CDR2 FYNNEI. This CDR3 spans 16 amino acids. V lost 6 bases and J lost 7; bases outside the gene matches: 11. CDR3: CASRRLAGALGGELFF. The CDR3 DNA sequence: TGTGCCAGCAGGCGCCTAGCGGGGGCCTTGGGCGGGGAGCTGTTTTTT.

This clone was seen just once. V gene TRBV4-2 combines with J gene TRBJ2-1, with a possible D match to TRBD2 (5 bases). Trimming shortened V by 4 bases and J by 7 bases, and 8 bases separated the two germline ends. Germline CDR1 LGHNA, CDR2 YNFKEQ. The CDR3 is made up of 12 amino acids. CDR3 in DNA: TGTGCCAGCAGCCGACTACAGAATGAGCAGTTCTTC. Protein product: CASSRLQNEQFF.

The gene calls are TRBV18 and TRBJ1-1; no clear D gene. Trimming shortened V by 4 bases and J by 4 bases, and 10 bases separated the two germline ends. The germline V gene has CDR1 KGHSH and CDR2 LQKENI. The CDR3 sequence is 13 residues long. The CDR3 nucleotides read TGTGCCAGCTCACGTCCTCCAGGCACTGAAGCTTTCTTT. Its translation is CASSRPPGTEAFF.

V gene TRBV7-6 combines with J gene TRBJ2-1, with 8 bases lining up with TRBD2. V lost 3 bases to trimming and J lost 9 bases; unmatched junction nucleotides: 13. The length of the CDR3 is 16 residues. Per germline, CDR1 SGHVS and CDR2 FNYEAQ. The CDR3 sequence is CASSLTSATPGFEQFF. The CDR3 DNA sequence: TGTGCCAGCAGCTTGACTAGCGCGACTCCAGGCTTTGAGCAGTTCTTC.

This rearrangement joins TRBV7-2 to TRBJ1-5; a possible D gene is TRBD1 (6 bases). V was trimmed by 4 bases and J by 4 bases, leaving 11 bases between them. The germline CDR1 and CDR2 sequences are SGHTA and FQGNSA. The CDR3 extends over 14 amino acids. The CDR3 spells CASSSRQANQPQHF. The DNA of the CDR3 is TGTGCCAGCAGCTCAAGACAGGCAAATCAGCCCCAGCATTTT.

The J gene is TRBJ2-5, the V gene TRBV5-1, with D unresolved. The CDR3 runs to 13 residues. Germline CDR1 is SGHRS and CDR2 is YFSETQ. Trimming pared 7 bases from V and 2 bases from J, leaving 12 bases between. CDR3 sequence reads: CASRHSIQETQYF. The CDR3 DNA reads TGCGCCAGCCGCCACTCGATTCAAGAGACCCAGTACTTC.

The chain carries TRBV6-5 and TRBJ1-6, with D possibly TRBD1 on 6 matching bases. Germline CDR1 reads MNHEY; CDR2 reads SVGAGI. CDR3 length: 14 amino acids. Trimming cost V 6 bases and J 6 bases, with 12 bases left between them. The chain's CDR3 is CASRPGGLNSPLHF. The CDR3 nucleotides read TGTGCCAGCAGACCGGGGGGCCTTAATTCACCCCTCCACTTT.

The chain recombines TRBV15 with TRBJ1-3; D gene unclear. In germline, CDR1 is LNHNV, CDR2 YYDKDF (reference sequence). Trimming removed 0 bases from V and 0 bases from J, with 6 bases in between. The CDR3 consists of 15 residues. In nucleotides, the CDR3 is TGTGCCACCAGCAGAGATCCCAACTCTGGAAACACCATATATTTT. It yields the protein CATSRDPNSGNTIYF.

The V call is TRBV7-9, the J call TRBJ2-2; 8 nucleotides agree with TRBD1. The CDR3 runs 18 residues. Looked up from germline, CDR1 is SEHNR and CDR2 is FQNEAQ (reference sequence). The V segment lost 4 bases and the J segment 0 bases; nucleotides outside the gene matches: 10. The CDR3 nucleotides are TGTGCCAGCAGCTCCCGGGGGACAGGAGCTTCGAACACCGGGGAGCTGTTTTTT. This encodes CASSSRGTGASNTGELFF.

The chain is built from TRBV20-1 and TRBJ1-3; D gene unclear. The CDR3 spans 13 residues. Germline CDR1 reads DFQATT; CDR2 reads SNEGSKA (reference sequence). V was shortened by 3 bases and J by 5 bases, with 11 bases between the two germline ends. The CDR3 loop is CSASNRRRNTIYF. In DNA form, the CDR3 reads TGCAGTGCTAGTAACAGACGAAGAAACACCATATATTTT.

V and J are TRBV19 and TRBJ1-6, with 9 positions matching TRBD1. V dropped 5 bases and J dropped 0; count of bases not matched to a gene: 11. The CDR3 is 19 amino acids. Germline V gene sequence: CDR1 LNHDA, CDR2 SQIVND (reference sequence). The CDR3, as DNA: TGTGCCAGTAGTTTAACCGGGACAGGGCTGAGCTCCTATAATTCACCCCTCCACTTT. Amino acids: CASSLTGTGLSSYNSPLHF. Full variable domain (rest looked up from reference TRBV19 and TRBJ1-6): DGGITQSPKYLFRKEGQNVTLSCEQNLNHDAMYWYRQDPGQGLRLIYYSQIVNDFQKGDIAEGYSVSREKKESFPLTVTSAQKNPTAFYLCASSLTGTGLSSYNSPLHFGNGTRLTVT.

The chain carries TRBV28 and TRBJ1-2; a possible D gene is TRBD1 (6 bases). The length of the CDR3 is 16 residues. The germline V gene encodes CDR1 MDHEN and CDR2 SYDVKM. Trimming took off 4 bases at V and 6 bases at J, with 21 bases between the two ends. The CDR3: CASSSTLQGGGDGYTF. Here the CDR3 DNA reads TGTGCCAGCAGTTCTACCCTCCAGGGTGGGGGCGATGGCTACACCTTC.

The CDR3 loop is CASSLQRGGIGTEAFF. CDR3 coding DNA: TGTGCCAGCAGCTTACAAAGGGGCGGGATTGGGACTGAAGCTTTCTTT. The rearrangement links TRBV11-2 to TRBJ1-1; maybe TRBD1 (5 bases). This CDR3 has 16 residues. V lost 2 bases, J lost 5 bases, and 18 bases lay in between. CDR1 and CDR2 from the germline V gene are SGHAT and FQNNGV.

The CDR3 spells CASNGGGAETQYF. Written as DNA, the CDR3 is TGTGCCAGCAATGGGGGGGGCGCAGAGACCCAGTACTTC. The chain combines TRBV7-9 with TRBJ2-5; TRBD2 might be the D (7 bases). Trimming took 7 bases from V and 4 from J, leaving 13 bases between them. Germline CDR1 and CDR2: SEHNR and FQNEAQ (reference sequence). The CDR3 loop spans 13 amino acids. The variable domain in full, completed from reference TRBV7-9 and TRBJ2-5, reads DTGVSQNPRHKITKRGQNVTFRCDPISEHNRLYWYRQTLGQGPEFLTYFQNEAQLEKSRLLSDRFSAERPKGSFSTLEIQRTEQGDSAMYLCASNGGGAETQYFGPGTRLLVL.

The chain uses TRBV6-6 and TRBJ1-5; a weak D match, TRBD1 (6 bases). Trimming removed 6 bases at V and 9 bases at J, with 15 bases between. Germline CDR1 reads MNHNY; CDR2 reads SVGAGI (reference sequence). This CDR3 has 13 residues. The CDR3 DNA sequence: TGTGCCAGCAGCCTGACAGGTCTCCGGCCCCAGCATTTT. The encoded protein is CASSLTGLRPQHF.

J is TRBJ1-1 and V is TRBV19; D call uncertain. Germline V gene data show CDR1 as LNHDA and CDR2 as SQIVND (reference sequence). The CDR3 length is 14 residues. Trimming pared 3 bases from V and 0 bases from J, leaving 8 bases between. The chain's CDR3 is CASSIGDVNTEAFF. CDR3 DNA: TGTGCCAGTAGTATCGGGGATGTGAACACTGAAGCTTTCTTT. Full variable domain (remainder filled in from reference TRBV19 and TRBJ1-1): DGGITQSPKYLFRKEGQNVTLSCEQNLNHDAMYWYRQDPGQGLRLIYYSQIVNDFQKGDIAEGYSVSREKKESFPLTVTSAQKNPTAFYLCASSIGDVNTEAFFGQGTRLTVV.

The chain links TRBV28 to TRBJ2-1; 11 nucleotides match TRBD2. Germline V lookup: CDR1 MDHEN, CDR2 SYDVKM. Unmatched junction bases numbered 7, after V lost 6 bases and J lost 9 bases. The CDR3 totals 14 residues. CDR3 amino acids: CASSRTSGFSEQFF. CDR3 DNA: TGTGCCAGCAGCCGGACTAGCGGGTTTTCTGAGCAGTTCTTC. Based on the CDR3 plus reference TRBV28 and TRBJ2-1, the full variable domain is DVKVTQSSRYLVKRTGEKVFLECVQDMDHENMFWYRQDPGLGLRLIYFSYDVKMKEKGDIPEGYSVSREKKERFSLILESASTNQTSMYLCASSRTSGFSEQFFGPGTRLTVL.

The rearrangement links TRBV10-2 to TRBJ1-5, with 8 bases identical to TRBD1. V lost 4 bases to trimming and J lost 6 bases; unmatched junction nucleotides: 5. The CDR3 loop spans 14 amino acids. Germline V gene lookup returns CDR1 WSHSY and CDR2 SAAADI. CDR3 in amino acids: CASSGQGRIQPQHF. In DNA form, the CDR3 reads TGCGCCAGCAGTGGACAGGGGAGGATTCAGCCCCAGCATTTT.

This clone showed up just once. V usage is TRBV7-8 and J usage is TRBJ1-2, with a possible D match to TRBD1 (6 bases). Germline loops: CDR1 SGHVS, CDR2 FQNEAQ. V lost 3 bases to trimming and J lost 2 bases, with 7 bases between them. The length of the CDR3 is 13 residues. CDR3 sequence (DNA): TGTGCCAGCAGCTTTGACAGGAACTATGGCTACACCTTC. Protein product: CASSFDRNYGYTF.

The chain combines TRBV10-3 with TRBJ1-5; the D is unclear. V was shortened by 1 base and J by 7 bases, with 11 bases between the two germline ends. The germline CDR1 and CDR2 sequences are ENHRY and SYGVKD. This CDR3 region has 14 residues. CDR3 nucleotide sequence: TGTGCCATCAGTGAGTTCGGGATTAGGCAGCCCCAGCATTTT. This translates into CAISEFGIRQPQHF.